Sequencing of this TCR beta chain was carried out in a study of T cells after yellow fever vaccination. On the study more broadly: Fractions containing few cells were prepared with SMART-Seq v4 Ultra Low Input.

Per germline, CDR1 SGHRS and CDR2 YFSETQ. The CDR3 contains 14 residues. V was cut by 4 bases and J by 7 bases, with 14 bases left in between. In its sample, this clonotype was seen many times. The antigen is undetermined. Study conclusions and caveats: Reappearance after the booster was seen for most primary-vaccination clones, at 95% to 96% CD4 and 75% to 90% CD8.

MiXCR was run by TCRdb on the 5' RACE reads, yielding one entry per CDR3 protein. Of roughly 310,000 distinct CDR3 sequences listed, around 3.6% are singletons. The receptor's source is a man aged 18 to 29 who received the YFV17D yellow fever vaccine. V gene TRBV5-1 combines with J gene TRBJ2-2; D unresolved. Specimen: PBMCs, collected on the day of the yellow fever booster vaccination. CDR3 loop: CASSEQPGNGELFF. CDR3 in DNA: TGCGCCAGCAGCGAACAACCGGGCAACGGGGAGCTGTTTTTT.